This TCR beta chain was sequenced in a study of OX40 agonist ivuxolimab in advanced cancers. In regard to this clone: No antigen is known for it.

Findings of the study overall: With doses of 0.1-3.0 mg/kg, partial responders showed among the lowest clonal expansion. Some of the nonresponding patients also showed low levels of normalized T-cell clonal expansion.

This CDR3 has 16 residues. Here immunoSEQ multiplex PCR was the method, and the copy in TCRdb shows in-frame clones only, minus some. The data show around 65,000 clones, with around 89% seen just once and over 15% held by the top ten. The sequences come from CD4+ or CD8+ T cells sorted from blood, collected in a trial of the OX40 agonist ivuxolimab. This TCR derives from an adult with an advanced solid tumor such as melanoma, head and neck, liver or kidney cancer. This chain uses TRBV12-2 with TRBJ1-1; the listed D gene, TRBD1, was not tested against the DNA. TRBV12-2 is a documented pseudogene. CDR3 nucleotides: TGTGCAAGTCGCCCGCGACAGGGGACGGGGAACACTGAAGCTTTCTTT. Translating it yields CASRPRQGTGNTEAFF.